The 3 T cell receptor beta chains reported below all come from one sample, sequenced in a study of T cell changes during pregnancy in multiple sclerosis. Using immunoSEQ multiplex PCR, the repertoire was profiled, and TCRdb retains in-frame clones only, with some absent. The sample lists around 33,000 clones, approximately 90% seen once, with approximately 0.45% in the top ten. Sequences were derived from CD4+ T cells from peripheral blood mononuclear cells, sampled after pregnancy. These receptors came from a female donor with multiple sclerosis, enrolled in a pregnancy study.

The chain joins TRBV18 to TRBJ1-3; no clear D gene. V lost 5 bases, J lost 2 bases, and 16 bases lay in between. The germline gives CDR1 KGHSH, CDR2 LQKENI. The CDR3 totals 16 residues. The CDR3 nucleotides are TGTGCCAGCTCATTACGCGATGGCCGGGCTGGAAACACCATATATTTT. This encodes CASSLRDGRAGNTIYF.

The V and J genes are TRBV29-1 and TRBJ1-1; 10 positions agree with TRBD1. Germline-derived CDR1 and CDR2 are SQVTM and ANQGSEA. The CDR3 runs 14 residues. Trimming at V came to 5 bases and at J to 4 bases, leaving 7 bases not matched to a gene. CDR3 DNA: TGCAGCGTTACTTCGGGACAGGGGAGCACTGAAGCTTTCTTT. This translates into CSVTSGQGSTEAFF.

The chain links TRBV4-1 to TRBJ1-1, with TRBD1 matching 7 bases. Looked up from germline, CDR1 is MGHRA and CDR2 is YSYEKL. V lost 3 bases and J lost 3; bases outside the gene matches: 7. The CDR3 contains 15 residues. The CDR3, as DNA: TGCGCCAGCAGCCACGACAACAGGGGCTACACTGAAGCTTTCTTT. As protein: CASSHDNRGYTEAFF.